Described below is a single T cell receptor beta chain sequence and its context. Its antigen is unknown. This sample is part of a study of siplizumab effects on memory and regulatory T cells. The germline V gene has CDR1 SGHTA and CDR2 FQGNSA. The germline V and J ends were trimmed by 4 bases and 7 bases, with 16 bases remaining between them. The CDR3 consists of 14 residues. The protocol was immunoSEQ multiplex PCR, while the TCRdb copy is restricted to in-frame clones and leaves out a portion. The sample consists of some 80,000 clones, approximately 95% of them appearing once. Overall study findings and caveats: Mappable alloreactive CD4+ clones came from Treg cells around 65% of the time on average with siplizumab, against 25% to 30% in controls. Suppressive activity of Tregs proliferating in siplizumab cultures remained unconfirmed.

This sequence was found in a human donor in good health. The V gene is TRBV7-2, the J gene TRBJ1-2; TRBD1 is a possible D gene (5 bases). Specimen: CD8+ T cells sorted from blood. As DNA, the CDR3 is TGTGCCAGCAGCTCATTGACAGTTATCGGTGGCTACACCTTC. As protein: CASSSLTVIGGYTF.